This passage covers 5 T cell receptor beta chains from one sample sequenced in a study of vaccination and CD4 T cells after COVID-19. The Oncomine TCR Beta short-read assay was applied to DNA of cultured CD4+ T cells. Genomic DNA extraction was carried out from cultured CD4+ T cells. TCRdb processed the PCR reads anew with MiXCR; each CDR3 protein has one entry. The sample includes about 9,500 distinct CDR3 sequences, about 36% of them seen just once. The treatment was: roughly ten-day PBMC culture with coronavirus spike peptide pools or control peptides (ViraFEST assay). During the years 2011-2018, before the COVID-19 pandemic, the unexposed donor's CD4+ T cells were collected. No antigen has been identified for these receptors. Sequencing input: CD4+ T cells from blood, cultured in vitro. All receptors come from a human donor in good health.

This clonotype was observed a handful of times. The gene calls are TRBV6-2 or TRBV6-3 and TRBJ2-7, with D possibly TRBD1 on 6 matching bases. CDR1 and CDR2 (germline): MNHEY, SVGEGT. This CDR3 contains 16 residues. Trimming left V 11 bases short and J 2 bases short, with 25 bases between. This chain's CDR3 is CACELLGGQTPYEQYF. CDR3 sequence (DNA): TGTGCCTGCGAACTCCTTGGGGGACAAACGCCCTACGAGCAGTACTTC.

This chain joins TRBV6-2 or TRBV6-3 and TRBJ2-3; D is unresolved. The germline CDR1 and CDR2 sequences are MNHEY and SVGEGT. V lost 6 bases and J lost 2, with 15 bases in between. The CDR3 totals 15 residues. CDR3 in amino acids: CASSQRVQATDTQYF. In nucleotides, the CDR3 is TGTGCCAGCAGCCAGCGTGTCCAGGCCACAGATACGCAGTATTTT.

Comment on this clonotype: The junction departs from the called germline gene at one end, perhaps through a read error. The rearrangement uses TRBV4-3 and TRBJ2-7, with 9 bases lining up with TRBD1. The germline V gene encodes CDR1 LGHNA and CDR2 YSLEER. The CDR3 is made up of 18 amino acids. This chain's CDR3 is CASSQERRGQGVDGEQHF. CDR3 DNA sequence: TGCGCCAGCAGCCAAGAGAGAAGGGGACAGGGTGTCGATGGTGAGCAGCACTTC.

The V call is TRBV20-1, the J call TRBJ2-1, with D tentatively TRBD1 or TRBD2 (7 bases each). Germline assignment: CDR1 DFQATT and CDR2 SNEGSKA (reference sequence). The V end lost 0 bases, the J end lost 7 bases, and 19 bases lay between the germline ends. The CDR3 loop spans 16 amino acids. The DNA for the CDR3 is TGCAGTGCTAGAGATCAGGGGGACTACTCCTTAAATGAGCAGTTCTTC. Encoded protein: CSARDQGDYSLNEQFF.

This clonotype came up a few times. Because the CDR3's place on the DNA is in doubt, the DNA is left out and the CDR3 is given as listed by TCRdb. This chain connects TRBV27 to TRBJ2-1; the D call of TRBD1 is as the table states it, not checked on the DNA. Germline assignment: CDR1 MNHEY and CDR2 SMNVEV (reference sequence). Counting both end residues, the CDR3 totals 16 amino acids. The CDR3 spells CASRDPAARAYNEQFF.